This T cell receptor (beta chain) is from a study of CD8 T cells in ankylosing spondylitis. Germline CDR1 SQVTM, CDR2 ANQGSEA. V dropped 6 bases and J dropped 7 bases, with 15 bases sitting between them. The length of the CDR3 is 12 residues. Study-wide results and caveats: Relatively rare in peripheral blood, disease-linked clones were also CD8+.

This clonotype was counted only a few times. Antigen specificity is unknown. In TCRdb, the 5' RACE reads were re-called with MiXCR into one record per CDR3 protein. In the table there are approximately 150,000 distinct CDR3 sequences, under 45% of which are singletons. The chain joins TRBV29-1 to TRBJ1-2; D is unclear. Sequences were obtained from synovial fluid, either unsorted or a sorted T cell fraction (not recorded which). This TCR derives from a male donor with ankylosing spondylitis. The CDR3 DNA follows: TGCAGCGTGGGCCCTACATTCGGTGGCTACACCTTC. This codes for CSVGPTFGGYTF.